This T cell receptor (beta chain) was identified during a study of shared clonotypes between healthy human individuals. This CDR3 spans 15 amino acids. In germline, CDR1 is MNHEY, CDR2 SVGAGI. V was pared by 6 bases and J by 0 bases, with 7 bases of the junction left unmatched. Clones were read by immunoSEQ multiplex PCR, and TCRdb kept only the in-frame ones, dropping some. The table has around 550,000 clones, about 96% seen once. This clonotype was sampled from a woman between 25 and 40 years old in good health. J is TRBJ2-7 and V is TRBV6-5, with TRBD2 matching 8 bases. Material: naive CD4+ T cells sorted from blood. Subset defined: CD45RA+ positively selected. CDR3 in amino acids: CASSRLASSSYEQYF. The DNA of the CDR3 is TGTGCCAGCAGCCGACTAGCGTCGAGCTCCTACGAGCAGTACTTC.